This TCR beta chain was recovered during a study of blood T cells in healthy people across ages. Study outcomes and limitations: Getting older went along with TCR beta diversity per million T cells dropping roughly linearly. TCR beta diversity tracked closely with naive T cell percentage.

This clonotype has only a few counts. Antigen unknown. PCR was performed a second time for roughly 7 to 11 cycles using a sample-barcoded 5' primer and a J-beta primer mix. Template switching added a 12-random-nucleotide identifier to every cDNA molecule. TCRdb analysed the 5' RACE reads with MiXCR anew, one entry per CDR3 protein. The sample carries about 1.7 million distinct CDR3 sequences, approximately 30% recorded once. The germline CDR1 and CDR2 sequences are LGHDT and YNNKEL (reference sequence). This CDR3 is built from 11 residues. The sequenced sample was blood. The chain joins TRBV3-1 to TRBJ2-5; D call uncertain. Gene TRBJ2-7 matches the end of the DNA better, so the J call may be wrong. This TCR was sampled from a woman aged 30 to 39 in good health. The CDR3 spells CASSQLSEQYF. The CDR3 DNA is TGTGCCAGCAGCCAACTTAGCGAGCAGTACTTC.